The 18 T cell receptor beta chains presented below share a single source sample, sequenced in a study of T cell repertoires in cytomegalovirus infection. TCRdb recomputed calls from the reads with MiXCR, one row per CDR3 protein. Here the sample spans about 460,000 distinct CDR3 sequences, 10% to 12% being singletons. Sequences were obtained from PBMCs. These receptors were obtained from a human donor in good health (CMV status not recorded). Some clones in this sample may be carry-over from other donors' samples.

The chain carries TRBV27 and TRBJ2-5; D is perhaps TRBD2 (5 bases). The CDR3 totals 15 residues. Trimming cost V 0 bases and J 2 bases, with 10 bases left between them. Germline CDR1 MNHEY, CDR2 SMNVEV (reference sequence). CDR3 nucleotides: TGTGCCAGCAGTTTATCGCGAGCGGCTCAAGAGACCCAGTACTTC. It encodes CASSLSRAAQETQYF.

This clonotype was found many times. The V gene is TRBV11-2, the J gene TRBJ2-7; the match to TRBD1 covers 7 bases. Looked up from germline, CDR1 is SGHAT and CDR2 is FQNNGV. Trimming cost V 4 bases and J 7 bases; bases outside gene matches: 16. CDR3 length equals 16 residues. CDR3 nucleotides: TGTGCCAGCAGCTCGCCCGGACAGGACCGGTCGGGGGAGCAGTACTTC. It translates to CASSSPGQDRSGEQYF.

J is TRBJ2-6 and V is TRBV27; 7 bases align to TRBD1. The germline gives CDR1 MNHEY, CDR2 SMNVEV (reference sequence). The CDR3 has 17 residues. Losses at the gene ends were 4 bases for V and 1 base for J; bases not matched to a gene: 7. DNA of the CDR3: TGTGCCAGCAGTTATAGGGGGCAGCTTTCTGGGGCCAACGTCCTGACTTTC. Its translation is CASSYRGQLSGANVLTF.

This clonotype was counted many times. The chain recombines TRBV20-1 with TRBJ1-4; D call uncertain. In germline, CDR1 is DFQATT, CDR2 SNEGSKA (reference sequence). The length of the CDR3 is 17 residues. Trimming took off 0 bases at V and 0 bases at J, with 14 bases between the two ends. The CDR3 spells CSARDRASPTTNEKLFF. The CDR3 DNA is TGCAGTGCTAGAGATCGAGCCAGCCCCACAACTAATGAAAAACTGTTTTTT.

The chain uses TRBV28 and TRBJ1-1; tentatively, D is TRBD1 (5 bases). The V gene lost 2 bases and the J gene lost 1 base, with 11 bases spanning the gap. The CDR3 runs to 15 residues. Per the germline V gene, CDR1 is MDHEN and CDR2 is SYDVKM. Here the CDR3 reads CASSLIGTENTEAFF. In DNA form, the CDR3 reads TGTGCCAGCAGTTTAATCGGGACCGAGAACACTGAAGCTTTCTTT.

This clonotype was detected only a few times. V usage is TRBV15 and J usage is TRBJ2-1; TRBD2 is a possible D gene (6 bases). This CDR3 comprises 16 residues. V was shortened by 0 bases and J by 3 bases, with 12 bases between the two germline ends. Germline-derived CDR1 and CDR2 are LNHNV and YYDKDF (reference sequence). In nucleotides, the CDR3 is TGTGCCACCAGCAGAGATTTGGCTAGCGACTACAATGAGCAGTTCTTC. Translated, it gives CATSRDLASDYNEQFF.

In its sample, this clonotype was seen a few times. The V call is TRBV18, the J call TRBJ1-1; no clear D. The CDR3 has 13 amino acids. CDR1 is KGHSH, CDR2 LQKENI, per germline. V gave up 3 bases and J gave up 1 base, with 6 bases separating them. For the CDR3, the DNA is TGTGCCAGCTCACCCGTAAGGAACACTGAAGCTTTCTTT. Its protein product is CASSPVRNTEAFF.

This clonotype was picked up a small number of times. This chain uses TRBV29-1 with TRBJ1-5; 8 bases map to TRBD1. The J segment lost 5 bases and the V segment lost 0 bases, leaving 3 bases of the junction unmatched. Germline CDR1 reads SQVTM; CDR2 reads ANQGSEA. The CDR3 runs 14 residues. CDR3 protein: CSVEDGTGDQPQHF. DNA of the CDR3: TGCAGCGTTGAAGATGGGACAGGAGATCAGCCCCAGCATTTT.

The chain uses TRBV4-2 and TRBJ1-5; maybe TRBD1 (5 bases). The V end lost 0 bases, the J end lost 3 bases, and 9 bases lay between the germline ends. The CDR3 runs to 15 residues. CDR1 LGHNA and CDR2 YNFKEQ come from the germline V gene. CDR3 sequence reads: CASSQELGVNQPQHF. The DNA of the CDR3 is TGTGCCAGCAGCCAAGAATTAGGGGTCAATCAGCCCCAGCATTTT.

This clonotype was picked up many times. This chain joins TRBV11-2 and TRBJ2-7; tentatively, D is TRBD1 (6 bases). Germline CDR1 SGHAT, CDR2 FQNNGV. V shed 3 bases and J shed 5 bases, with 14 bases lying between them. This CDR3 region has 14 residues. The CDR3 protein is CASSLGAAPNEQYF. The CDR3 coding sequence is TGTGCCAGCAGCTTGGGGGCAGCTCCTAACGAGCAGTACTTC.

The chain links TRBV13 to TRBJ1-1, with TRBD1 identical over 7 bases. The germline V gene encodes CDR1 PRHDT and CDR2 FYEKMQ (reference sequence). The V and J ends lost 6 bases and 5 bases, in that order; junction bases with no gene match: 18. This CDR3 has 17 residues. CDR3 sequence (DNA): TGTGCCAGCAGTCGAAAGAAGGGGGCACTAAGTGGTACTGAAGCTTTCTTT. Residues: CASSRKKGALSGTEAFF.

This clonotype has at least ten counts. The junction differs from germline at one of its ends, possibly a read error. The chain recombines TRBV10-3 with TRBJ2-7; TRBD1 matches at 8 bases. Germline CDR1 is ENHRY and CDR2 is SYGVKD. There are 17 residues in the CDR3. The CDR3 region has the DNA TGTGCCATCAGCGCTGGCGACAACAGGGGGAATTCCTCCGAGCAGTACTTC. Translated: CAISAGDNRGNSSEQYF.

The CDR3 DNA reads TGTGCCAGCAGCCCTACTAGCGGGAGTCCCAATGAGCAGTTCTTC. Translating gives CASSPTSGSPNEQFF. V is TRBV3-1 and J is TRBJ2-1, with 11 bases fitting TRBD2. The CDR3 has 15 residues. Germline values: CDR1 LGHDT, CDR2 YNNKEL (reference sequence). V was pared by 4 bases and J by 6 bases, with 5 bases of the junction left unmatched.

This clonotype was seen a handful of times. The chain has TRBV25-1 and TRBJ1-5, with TRBD1 identical over 7 bases. The length of the CDR3 is 15 residues. In germline, CDR1 is MGHDK, CDR2 SYGVNS. Unmatched junction bases numbered 4, after V lost 4 bases and J lost 1 base. CDR3 DNA: TGTGCCAGCAGTGCGGGACAGCTGAGCAATCAGCCCCAGCATTTT. It yields the protein CASSAGQLSNQPQHF.

This clonotype was recorded many times. This chain joins TRBV6-5 and TRBJ2-2, with 10 nucleotides matching TRBD2. J lost 7 bases, V lost 10 bases, and 9 bases had no gene match. Germline lookup yields CDR1 MNHEY and CDR2 SVGAGI. The CDR3 runs 14 residues. CDR3 residues: CATRLAGEVGELFF. CDR3 nucleotide sequence: TGTGCCACCCGGCTAGCGGGAGAGGTCGGGGAGCTGTTTTTT.

This clonotype was counted many times. The rearrangement joins TRBV29-1 to TRBJ2-2; 7 bases map to TRBD2. Germline values: CDR1 SQVTM, CDR2 ANQGSEA. V dropped 4 bases and J dropped 0; count of bases not matched to a gene: 2. There are 14 residues in the CDR3. The DNA of the CDR3 is TGCAGCGTTGGGGAGGGGACGAACACCGGGGAGCTGTTTTTT. It codes for CSVGEGTNTGELFF.

The genes are TRBV14 and TRBJ2-5; 9 bases agree with TRBD1. The CDR3 totals 14 residues. Germline V gene sequence: CDR1 SGHDN, CDR2 FVKESK. Unmatched junction bases numbered 8, after V lost 6 bases and J lost 6 bases. This chain's CDR3 is CASSPGQGRKTQYF. The CDR3 bases are TGTGCCAGCAGTCCCGGACAGGGGAGAAAGACCCAGTACTTC.

Points on this clonotype: This could be a read error, since a much larger clone is one nucleotide away. V usage is TRBV12-3 or TRBV12-4 and J usage is TRBJ1-4, with D tentatively TRBD1 (5 bases). The CDR3 is 14 amino acids. The CDR3 nucleotides are TGTGCCAGCAGCAGTGGGGCGATTAATGAAGAACTGTTTTTT. This codes for CASSSGAINEELFF.